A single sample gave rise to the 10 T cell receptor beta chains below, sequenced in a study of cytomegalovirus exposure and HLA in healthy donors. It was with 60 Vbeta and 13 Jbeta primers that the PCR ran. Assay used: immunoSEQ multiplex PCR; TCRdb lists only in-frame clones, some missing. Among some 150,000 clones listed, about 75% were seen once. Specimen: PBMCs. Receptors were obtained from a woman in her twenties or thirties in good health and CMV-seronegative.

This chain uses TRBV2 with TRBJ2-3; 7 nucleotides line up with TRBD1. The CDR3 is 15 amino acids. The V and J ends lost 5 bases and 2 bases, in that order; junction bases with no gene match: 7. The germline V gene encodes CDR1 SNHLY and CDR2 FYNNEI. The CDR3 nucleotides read TGTGCCAGCAGTTGGGGACAGCAAGCCACAGATACGCAGTATTTT. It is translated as CASSWGQQATDTQYF.

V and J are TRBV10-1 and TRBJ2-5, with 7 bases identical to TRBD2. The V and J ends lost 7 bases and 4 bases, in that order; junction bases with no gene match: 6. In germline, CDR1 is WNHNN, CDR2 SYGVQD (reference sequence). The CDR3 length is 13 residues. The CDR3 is CASTGQRGETQYF. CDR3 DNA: TGCGCCAGCACCGGTCAGCGGGGAGAGACCCAGTACTTC.

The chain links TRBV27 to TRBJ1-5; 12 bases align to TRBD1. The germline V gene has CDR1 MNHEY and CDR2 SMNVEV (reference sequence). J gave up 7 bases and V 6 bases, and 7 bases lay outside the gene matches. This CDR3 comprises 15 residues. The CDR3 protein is CASSLGTGGGQPQHF. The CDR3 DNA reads TGTGCCAGCAGCCTCGGGACAGGGGGCGGGCAGCCCCAGCATTTT.

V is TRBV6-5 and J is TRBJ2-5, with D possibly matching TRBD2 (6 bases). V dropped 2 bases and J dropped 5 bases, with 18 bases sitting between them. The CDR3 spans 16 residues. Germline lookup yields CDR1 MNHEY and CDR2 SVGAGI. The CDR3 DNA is TGTGCCAGCAGTTACCTCCTACTTGGGACTCAGGAGACCCAGTACTTC. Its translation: CASSYLLLGTQETQYF.

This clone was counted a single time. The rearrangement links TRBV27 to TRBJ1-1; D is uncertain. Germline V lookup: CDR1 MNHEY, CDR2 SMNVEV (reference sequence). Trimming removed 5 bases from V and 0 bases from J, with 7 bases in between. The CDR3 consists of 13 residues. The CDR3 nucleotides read TGTGCCAGCAGTCCGAGGGTGAACACTGAAGCTTTCTTT. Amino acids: CASSPRVNTEAFF.

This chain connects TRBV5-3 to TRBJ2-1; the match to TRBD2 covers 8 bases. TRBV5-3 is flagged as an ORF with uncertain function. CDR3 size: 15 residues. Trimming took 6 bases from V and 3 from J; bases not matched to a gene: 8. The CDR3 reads CARIQRGIFYNEQFF. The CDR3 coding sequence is TGTGCCAGAATACAGCGGGGGATCTTCTACAATGAGCAGTTCTTC.

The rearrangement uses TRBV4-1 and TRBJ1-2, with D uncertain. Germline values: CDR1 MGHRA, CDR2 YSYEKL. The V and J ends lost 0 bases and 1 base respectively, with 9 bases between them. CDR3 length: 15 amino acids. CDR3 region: CASSQDSPGNYGYTF. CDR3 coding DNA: TGCGCCAGCAGCCAAGATTCCCCGGGTAACTATGGCTACACCTTC.

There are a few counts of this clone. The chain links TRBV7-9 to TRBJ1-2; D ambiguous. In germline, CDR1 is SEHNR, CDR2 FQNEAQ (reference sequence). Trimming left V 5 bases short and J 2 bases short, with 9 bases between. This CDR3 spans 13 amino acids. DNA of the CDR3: TGTGCCAGCAGCCCCGCGCTGAACTATGGCTACACCTTC. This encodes CASSPALNYGYTF.

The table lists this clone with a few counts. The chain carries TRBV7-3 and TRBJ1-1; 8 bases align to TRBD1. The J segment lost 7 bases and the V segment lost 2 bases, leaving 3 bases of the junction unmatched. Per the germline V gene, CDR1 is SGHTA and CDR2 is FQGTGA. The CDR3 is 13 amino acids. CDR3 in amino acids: CASSLDRGNEAFF. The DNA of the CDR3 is TGTGCCAGCAGCTTAGACAGGGGCAATGAAGCTTTCTTT. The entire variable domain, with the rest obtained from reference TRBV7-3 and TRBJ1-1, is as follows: GAGVSQTPSNKVTEKGKYVELRCDPISGHTALYWYRQSLGQGPEFLIYFQGTGAADDSGLPNDRFFAVRPEGSVSTLKIQRTERGDSAVYLCASSLDRGNEAFFGQGTRLTVV.

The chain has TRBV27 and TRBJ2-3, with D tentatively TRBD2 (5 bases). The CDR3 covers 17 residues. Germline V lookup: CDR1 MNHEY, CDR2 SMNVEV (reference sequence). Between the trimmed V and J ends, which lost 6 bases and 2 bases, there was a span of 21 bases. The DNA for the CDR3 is TGTGCCAGCAGCCCAATCCAAACGGGATTATACACAGATACGCAGTATTTT. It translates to CASSPIQTGLYTDTQYF.